This T cell receptor (beta chain) was recovered during a study of CD8+ T cells in alopecia areata. The overall study: Each day, treated patients took oral tofacitinib twice, at 5 to 10 mg per dose. Study-wide results and caveats: An increase in clonality over normal scalp was evident in lesional scalp, especially alopecia totalis/universalis. Between patients, shared TCR sequences were less clear than in mice. This was possibly due in part to HLA diversity in the patient population.

The study team obtained lesional scalp punch biopsies and peripheral blood from alopecia areata patients. The CDR3 totals 15 residues. The junction had 4 bases not matched to a gene; V was cut back by 1 base and J by 1 base. From germline, CDR1 is LGHNA and CDR2 YNFKEQ. Concerning this clone itself: Its specificity is unknown.

As the sequencing template, cDNA was produced by extracting RNA and reverse transcribing it. Method: immunoSEQ multiplex PCR; TCRdb's copy keeps in-frame clones and lacks some. There are approximately 54,000 clones in the sample; 90% to 97% occur only once, and roughly 24% lies in the top ten. This receptor was identified in a human donor with alopecia areata. Source: CD8+ T cells sorted from blood, taken at week 0. This chain links TRBV4-2 with TRBJ2-7; 7 bases are a match to TRBD2. In nucleotides, the CDR3 is TGTGCCAGCAGCCAAGTCCGGGGAGGGTCCTACGAGCAGTACTTC. Translation: CASSQVRGGSYEQYF.